This entry describes one T cell receptor beta chain. Disease in patients was locally advanced or metastatic urothelial carcinoma. For each patient, 1 to 8 samples were obtained, pretreatment and on-treatment. V was clipped by 4 bases and J by 6 bases, with 13 bases between them. The CDR3 totals 13 residues. The germline V gene encodes CDR1 SGHRS and CDR2 YFSETQ. The entry originates in a study of PD-L1 blockade in urothelial cancer. Study as a whole: Researchers looked at the blood 3 weeks (second dose) and 6 weeks after treatment began. Median T cell yield from blood was about 150,000.

This table comes from immunoSEQ multiplex PCR, and its TCRdb copy is limited to in-frame clones, with some not included. The sample records 100,000 or so clones, approximately 85% being singletons. The chain carries TRBV5-1 and TRBJ1-1, with D perhaps matching TRBD1 (5 bases). Material: PBMCs, obtained around atezolizumab (anti-PD-L1) treatment. The clonotype comes from a man between 45 and 60 years old with urothelial cancer. The CDR3 sequence is CASSPRVEAEAFF. In DNA, the CDR3 is TGCGCCAGCAGCCCCAGGGTGGAAGCTGAAGCTTTCTTT.